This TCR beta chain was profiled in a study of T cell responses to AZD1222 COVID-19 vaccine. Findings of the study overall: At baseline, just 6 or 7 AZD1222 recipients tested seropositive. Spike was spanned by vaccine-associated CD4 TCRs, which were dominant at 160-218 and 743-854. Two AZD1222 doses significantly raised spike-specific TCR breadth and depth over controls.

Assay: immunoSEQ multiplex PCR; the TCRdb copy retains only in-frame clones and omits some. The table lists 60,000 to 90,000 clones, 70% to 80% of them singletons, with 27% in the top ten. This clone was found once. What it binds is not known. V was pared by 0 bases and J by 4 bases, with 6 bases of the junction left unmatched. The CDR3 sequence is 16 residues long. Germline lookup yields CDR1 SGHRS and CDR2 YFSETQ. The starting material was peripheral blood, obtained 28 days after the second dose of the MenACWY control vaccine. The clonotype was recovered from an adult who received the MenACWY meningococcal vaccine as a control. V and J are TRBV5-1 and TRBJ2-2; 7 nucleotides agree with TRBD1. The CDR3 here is CASSLEGGRLTGELFF. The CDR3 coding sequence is TGCGCCAGCAGCTTGGAAGGGGGCAGACTCACCGGGGAGCTGTTTTTT.